The rows below give T cell receptor beta chains drawn from one sample of a study of OX40 agonist ivuxolimab in advanced cancers. Data came from immunoSEQ multiplex PCR; TCRdb stores just in-frame clones and leaves some out. The table lists about 70,000 clones, about 91% of them singletons. The specimen comprised CD4+ or CD8+ T cells sorted from blood, sampled in a trial of the OX40 agonist ivuxolimab. The receptors come from an adult with an advanced solid tumor such as melanoma, head and neck, liver or kidney cancer. Both conserved end residues are part of each CDR3. D genes are given only for firm matches. A clone size is listed for some rows: how often the clone was seen (once, few, many), or a class if it is expanded.

V gene	D gene	clone size	J gene	CDR3 DNA	CDR3 protein
TRBV30	NA	NA	TRBJ2-6	TGTGCCTGGAGTGTACCCGAGCATCAAGGAGGGGCCAACGTCCTGACTTTC	CAWSVPEHQGGANVLTF
TRBV6-4	NA	NA	TRBJ2-5	TGTGCCAGCAGTCAAGACAGCGGCGAGACCCAGTACTTC	CASSQDSGETQYF
TRBV30	NA	NA	TRBJ2-1	TGTGCCTGGAGGGCGGGGTGGTCGGATGAGCAGTTCTTC	CAWRAGWSDEQFF
TRBV25-1	NA	NA	TRBJ1-4	TGTGCCAGCAGTGCAGATTTGGCTAATGAAAAACTGTTTTTT	CASSADLANEKLFF
TRBV2	NA	NA	TRBJ2-7	TGTGCCAGCAGCGGGACACACTCCTACGAGCAGTACTTC	CASSGTHSYEQYF
TRBV6-6	NA	once	TRBJ2-1	TGTGCCAGCAGTTACCCCCAGGAGCAGGGGCATGAGCAGTTCTTC	CASSYPQEQGHEQFF
TRBV30	TRBD1	NA	TRBJ1-2	TGTGCCTGGAGTGTTGGACAGGGGGCGCTTAACTATGGCTACACCTTC	CAWSVGQGALNYGYTF
TRBV5-1	NA	NA	TRBJ2-3	TGCGCCAGCAGCTTGGACTCGGATACGCAGTATTTT	CASSLDSDTQYF
TRBV11-2	NA	NA	TRBJ1-4	TGTGCCAGCAGCTTAGTGCGTGGGCAATCTAATGAAAAACTGTTTTTT	CASSLVRGQSNEKLFF
TRBV15	NA	NA	TRBJ1-1	TGTGCCACCAGCATAAGAGGTCCAGGGCTCACTGAAGCTTTCTTT	CATSIRGPGLTEAFF
TRBV4-3	TRBD2	NA	TRBJ2-1	TGCGCCAGCAGCCAAGATCCCCTCGCGGGGGGCTACAATGAGCAGTTCTTC	CASSQDPLAGGYNEQFF
TRBV4-1	TRBD1	NA	TRBJ1-2	TGCGCCAGCAGCCAAGATGGGACAGCTCGTATGGGTGGCTACACCTTC	CASSQDGTARMGGYTF
TRBV7-3	NA	NA	TRBJ1-1	TGTGCCAGCAGCTTGGAGGTGAACACTGAAGCTTTCTTT	CASSLEVNTEAFF
TRBV4-2	TRBD1	NA	TRBJ1-4	TGTGCCAGCAGCCAGGGCACAGGGGATGGTGAAAAACTGTTTTTT	CASSQGTGDGEKLFF
TRBV16	TRBD1	NA	TRBJ1-1	TGTGCCAGCAGCCAATGGGGACAGCTGAACACTGAAGCTTTCTTT	CASSQWGQLNTEAFF
TRBV7-2	NA	NA	TRBJ1-3	TGTGCCACTGACAAACAGGGAATTGGAAACACCATATATTTT	CATDKQGIGNTIYF
TRBV7-6	NA	NA	TRBJ2-3	TGTGCCAGCAGCTTAGATGTGGGGGGTGGCACAGATACGCAGTATTTT	CASSLDVGGGTDTQYF
TRBV27	NA	NA	TRBJ2-3	TGTGCCAGCAGTTCTTCCGGGACTTGGGTGGCAGATACGCAGTATTTT	CASSSSGTWVADTQYF
TRBV5-1	TRBD2	NA	TRBJ2-1	TGCGCCAGCAGCACACAAGCGGGAGGGATACACAATGAGCAGTTCTTC	CASSTQAGGIHNEQFF
TRBV14	TRBD1	NA	TRBJ2-7	TGTGCCAGCAGCCAGGGACAGCCTAGATACGAGCAGTACTTC	CASSQGQPRYEQYF
TRBV7-2	NA	NA	TRBJ1-4	TGTGCCAGCAGCCCTGTCTTGGCTGCTAATGAAAAACTGTTTTTT	CASSPVLAANEKLFF
TRBV7-6	TRBD2	NA	TRBJ2-3	TGTGCCAGCAGCTTAAGCCCCGGGGGGGCCGGGAATACGCAGTATTTT	CASSLSPGGAGNTQYF
TRBV6-1	NA	NA	TRBJ2-5	TGTGCCAGCACCGAAGGGGGGTCCCAAGAGACCCAGTACTTC	CASTEGGSQETQYF
TRBV10-2	TRBD1	NA	TRBJ1-2	TGCGCCAGCAGCGGACAGGGGTCTGGCTACACCTTC	CASSGQGSGYTF
TRBV7-9	NA	NA	TRBJ2-5	TGTGCCAGCAGCTTAGAACTGGGAGAAGAGACCCAGTACTTC	CASSLELGEETQYF
TRBV5-8	TRBD1	NA	TRBJ2-7	TGTGCCAGCAGCTCAGGACAGGGGAATGTGTACGAGCAGTACTTC	CASSSGQGNVYEQYF
TRBV11-2	TRBD1	NA	TRBJ1-1	TGTGCCAGCAGCCTCTCGACAGGGATGGACGAAGCTTTCTTT	CASSLSTGMDEAFF
TRBV19	NA	NA	TRBJ1-1	TGTGCCAGTAGTCCAGGTGAGAACTGGGACACTGAAGCTTTCTTT	CASSPGENWDTEAFF
TRBV4-1	NA	NA	TRBJ2-7	TGCGCCAGCAGCCAAGAGCCGGGGGCCTCCGGGTACTTC	CASSQEPGASGYF
TRBV28	TRBD2	NA	TRBJ2-2	TGTGCCAGCAGATTACTAGCGGGAGGCTACACCGGGGAGCTGTTTTTT	CASRLLAGGYTGELFF
TRBV10-1	TRBD2	NA	TRBJ2-1	TGCGCCAGCGGGGAGACTAGCGGGAGGTTCGATGAGCAGTTCTTC	CASGETSGRFDEQFF